Following are 6 T cell receptor beta chains from one sample sequenced in a study of T cells in Graves' hyperthyroidism and ophthalmopathy. RNA transcripts yielded amplified TCR beta CDR3 regions. When the TCR CDR3 underwent first-round RT-PCR, the HTBI primer set was used. TCRdb processed the multiplex PCR reads anew with MiXCR; each CDR3 protein has one entry. The data show roughly 570,000 distinct CDR3 sequences, 46% seen once. Material: peripheral blood or thyroid tissue (not recorded which). Receptors were obtained from an adult woman with Graves' disease, either hyperthyroidism or ophthalmopathy (not recorded which).

Worth noting for this clonotype: Being one base from a much bigger clone, this may be a read error. V is TRBV24-1 and J is TRBJ1-1; 10 positions agree with TRBD1. Germline V gene sequence: CDR1 KGHDR, CDR2 SFDVKD. V lost 5 bases, J lost 1 base, and 6 bases stayed unmatched. The CDR3 totals 16 residues. The CDR3 loop reads CATSGSRQGANTEAFF. In nucleotides, the CDR3 is TGTGCCACCAGTGGTTCAAGACAGGGGGCGAACACTGAAGCTTTCTTT.

This clonotype came up many times. The chain is built from TRBV7-9 and TRBJ1-2, with TRBD1 identical over 7 bases. Trimming removed 1 base from V and 4 bases from J; junction bases left unmatched: 6. Per germline, CDR1 SEHNR and CDR2 FQNEAQ (reference sequence). The CDR3 totals 15 residues. This chain's CDR3 is CASSLVPTGTYGYTF. Written as DNA, the CDR3 is TGTGCCAGCAGCTTAGTCCCGACAGGGACCTATGGCTACACCTTC. The full variable domain, completed using reference TRBV7-9 and TRBJ1-2, is DTGVSQNPRHKITKRGQNVTFRCDPISEHNRLYWYRQTLGQGPEFLTYFQNEAQLEKSRLLSDRFSAERPKGSFSTLEIQRTEQGDSAMYLCASSLVPTGTYGYTFGSGTRLTVV.

The rearrangement joins TRBV7-9 to TRBJ2-5, with a possible D match to TRBD2 (5 bases). CDR1 and CDR2 from the germline V gene are SEHNR and FQNEAQ (reference sequence). The CDR3 covers 14 residues. With 6 bases removed from V and 6 bases from J, the gap between germline ends came to 17 bases. The CDR3 sequence is CASSPYRDRKTQYF. The CDR3 DNA is TGTGCCAGCAGTCCCTACCGGGATCGTAAGACCCAGTACTTC. Variable domain in full (rest from reference TRBV7-9 and TRBJ2-5): DTGVSQNPRHKITKRGQNVTFRCDPISEHNRLYWYRQTLGQGPEFLTYFQNEAQLEKSRLLSDRFSAERPKGSFSTLEIQRTEQGDSAMYLCASSPYRDRKTQYFGPGTRLLVL.

The chain carries TRBV5-1 and TRBJ2-7; D might be TRBD1 (6 bases). V shed 4 bases and J shed 2 bases, with 13 bases lying between them. This CDR3 has 14 amino acids. The V gene's germline CDR1 is SGHRS and CDR2 YFSETQ. In DNA form, the CDR3 reads TGCGCCAGCAGCGCCAACAGGGTCCCCTACGAGCAGTACTTC. Protein sequence: CASSANRVPYEQYF. The variable domain in full, completed from reference TRBV5-1 and TRBJ2-7, reads KAGVTQTPRYLIKTRGQQVTLSCSPISGHRSVSWYQQTPGQGLQFLFEYFSETQRNKGNFPGRFSGRQFSNSRSEMNVSTLELGDSALYLCASSANRVPYEQYFGPGTRLTVT.

This clonotype was seen at least ten times. The chain couples TRBV20-1 to TRBJ1-2; no definite D call. CDR1 is DFQATT, CDR2 SNEGSKA, per germline (reference sequence). The CDR3 is made up of 13 amino acids. The V end lost 0 bases, the J end lost 8 bases, and 13 bases lay between the germline ends. CDR3 DNA: TGCAGTGCTAGAGAAGGAGGGCTTGGGGGCTACACCTTC. This encodes CSAREGGLGGYTF.

The chain recombines TRBV7-8 with TRBJ1-4; 7 nucleotides line up with TRBD1. The ends lost 3 bases at V and 7 bases at J; junction bases unmatched: 11. Per the germline V gene, CDR1 is SGHVS and CDR2 is FQNEAQ. The CDR3 contains 16 residues. CDR3 in amino acids: CASSFPRTGGFEKLFF. DNA of the CDR3: TGTGCCAGCAGCTTCCCAAGGACAGGAGGGTTTGAAAAACTGTTTTTT.